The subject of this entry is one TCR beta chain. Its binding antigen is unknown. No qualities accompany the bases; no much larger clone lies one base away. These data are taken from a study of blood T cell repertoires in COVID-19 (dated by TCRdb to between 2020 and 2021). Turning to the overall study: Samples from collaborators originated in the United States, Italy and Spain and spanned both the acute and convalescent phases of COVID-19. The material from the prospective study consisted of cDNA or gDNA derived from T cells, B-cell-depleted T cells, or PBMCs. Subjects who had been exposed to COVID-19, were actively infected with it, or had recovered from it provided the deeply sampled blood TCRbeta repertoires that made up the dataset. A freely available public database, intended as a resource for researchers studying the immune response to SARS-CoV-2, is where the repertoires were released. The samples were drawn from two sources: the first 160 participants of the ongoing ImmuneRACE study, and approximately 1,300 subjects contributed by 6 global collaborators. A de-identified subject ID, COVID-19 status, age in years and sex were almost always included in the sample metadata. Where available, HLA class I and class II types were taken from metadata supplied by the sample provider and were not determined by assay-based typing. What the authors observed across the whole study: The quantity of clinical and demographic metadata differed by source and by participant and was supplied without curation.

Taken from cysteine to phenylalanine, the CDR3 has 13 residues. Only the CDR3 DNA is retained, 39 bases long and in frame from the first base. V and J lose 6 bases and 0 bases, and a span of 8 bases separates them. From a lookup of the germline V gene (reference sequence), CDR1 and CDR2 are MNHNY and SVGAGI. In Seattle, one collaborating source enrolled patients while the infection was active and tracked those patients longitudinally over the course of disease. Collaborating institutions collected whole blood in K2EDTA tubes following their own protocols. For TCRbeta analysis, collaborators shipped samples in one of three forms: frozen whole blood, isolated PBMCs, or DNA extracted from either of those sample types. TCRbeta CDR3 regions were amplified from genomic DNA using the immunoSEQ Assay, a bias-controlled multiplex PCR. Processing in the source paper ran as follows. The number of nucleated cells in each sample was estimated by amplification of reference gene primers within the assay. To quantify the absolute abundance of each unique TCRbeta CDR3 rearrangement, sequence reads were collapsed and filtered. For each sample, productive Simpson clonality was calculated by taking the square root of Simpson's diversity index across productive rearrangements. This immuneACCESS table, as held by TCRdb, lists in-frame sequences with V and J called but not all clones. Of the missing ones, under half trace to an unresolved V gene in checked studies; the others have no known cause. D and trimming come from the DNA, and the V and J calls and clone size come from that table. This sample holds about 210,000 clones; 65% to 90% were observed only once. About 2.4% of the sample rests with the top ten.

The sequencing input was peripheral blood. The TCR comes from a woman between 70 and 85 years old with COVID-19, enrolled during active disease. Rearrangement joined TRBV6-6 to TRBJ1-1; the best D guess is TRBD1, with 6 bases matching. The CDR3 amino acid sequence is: CASRNRVNTEAFF. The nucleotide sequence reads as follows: TGTGCCAGCAGAAACAGGGTGAACACTGAAGCTTTCTTT.